What follows are 17 T cell receptor beta chains derived from one specimen sequenced in a study of CD8+CD57+ T cells in acquired aplastic anemia. An expansion of CD8+CD57+ cells by flow cytometry had been shown in patients chosen for sequencing. Investigators profiled TCR beta VDJ and CDR3 from genomic DNA template. MiXCR, applied by TCRdb to the reads, yields one record per CDR3 protein. The data show fewer than 250,000 distinct CDR3 sequences, with 47% seen just once and less than 9% held by the top ten. Sequencing used sorted CD4+, CD8+, or CD8+CD57+ T cells (not recorded which) from PBMCs. These receptors all come from a human donor with aplastic anemia.

The rearrangement links TRBV7-3 to TRBJ1-6, with D hard to call. The germline V gene has CDR1 SGHTA and CDR2 FQGTGA. The CDR3 sequence is 16 residues long. V lost 9 bases, J lost 10 bases, and 25 bases lay in between. CDR3 DNA sequence: TGTGCCAGTAGTCCCTACTGGACTCCCGAGGGATCACCCCTCCACTTT. This encodes CASSPYWTPEGSPLHF.

This clonotype was detected ten times or more. The V call is TRBV19, the J call TRBJ1-5; unclear D gene. Trimming pared 4 bases from V and 5 bases from J, leaving 12 bases between. The CDR3 totals 14 residues. CDR1 is LNHDA, CDR2 SQIVND, per germline (reference sequence). CDR3 amino acids: CASSTPDGDQPQHF. The CDR3 nucleotides read TGTGCCAGTAGTACGCCGGATGGGGATCAGCCCCAGCATTTT.

The V gene is TRBV12-3 or TRBV12-4, the J gene TRBJ2-7; D perhaps matches TRBD1 (5 bases). This CDR3 comprises 12 residues. With 8 bases removed from V and 4 bases from J, the gap between germline ends came to 12 bases. The CDR3 sequence is CASGRALYEQYF. The CDR3 DNA reads TGTGCCAGCGGCAGGGCCCTATACGAGCAGTACTTC.

This clonotype was recorded at least ten times. The germline gene is not matched at one end of the junction; a read error may be the cause. V is TRBV29-1 and J is TRBJ1-1; D remains unclear. This CDR3 spans 12 amino acids. Germline CDR1 and CDR2: SQVTM and ANQGSEA. CDR3 residues: CSVPGTGGRASF. In nucleotides, the CDR3 is TGCAGCGTCCCGGGCACGGGAGGTCGAGCTTCCTTT.

The CDR3 loop is CASSLVMNTEAFF. CDR3 DNA: TGTGCCAGCAGTTTAGTCATGAACACTGAAGCTTTCTTT. This rearrangement joins TRBV27 to TRBJ1-1; the D is unclear. CDR1 and CDR2 (germline): MNHEY, SMNVEV (reference sequence). There are 13 residues in the CDR3. The ends were cut back, 2 bases at V and 0 bases at J, with 4 bases in the middle.

The table lists this clonotype with a few counts. The chain links TRBV7-6 to TRBJ2-7; D is perhaps TRBD1 or TRBD2 (6 bases each). The V gene's germline CDR1 is SGHVS and CDR2 FNYEAQ. The CDR3 contains 14 residues. With 1 base removed from V and 6 bases from J, the gap between germline ends came to 13 bases. The CDR3 reads CASSLGPGAGEQYF. The CDR3 nucleotides are TGTGCCAGCAGCTTAGGGCCGGGGGCTGGCGAGCAGTACTTC.

This clonotype was counted many times. The V and J genes are TRBV15 and TRBJ1-2; the D gene is possibly TRBD1 (5 bases). The CDR3 is 13 residues long. Germline-derived CDR1 and CDR2 are LNHNV and YYDKDF (reference sequence). V dropped 5 bases and J dropped 9 bases, with 16 bases sitting between them. The DNA of the CDR3 is TGTGCCACCAGCCCCGGGGCCCTCGGAAGCTACACCTTC. This encodes CATSPGALGSYTF.

This chain uses TRBV2 with TRBJ2-7, with 7 positions matching TRBD2. CDR3 length equals 15 residues. The germline V gene has CDR1 SNHLY and CDR2 FYNNEI. V lost 11 bases and J lost 3; bases outside the gene matches: 16. Here the CDR3 DNA reads TGTGCCGCAGACCAAGGGCGGGGACTAAGCTACGAGCAGTACTTC. It translates to CAADQGRGLSYEQYF.

The V and J genes are TRBV15 and TRBJ1-2, with TRBD1 matching over 11 bases. CDR1 and CDR2 (germline): LNHNV, YYDKDF (reference sequence). The CDR3 is 16 residues long. V trimming: 0 bases; J trimming: 7 bases; junction bases outside the gene matches: 7. The CDR3 nucleotides are TGTGCCACCAGCAGAGACTTCGCGGGGACAGGGGGTGGCTACACCTTC. This sequence encodes CATSRDFAGTGGGYTF.

This clonotype has only a few counts. This may come from a read error, since a much larger clone is one base off. This chain links TRBV7-8 with TRBJ2-7; 7 bases line up with TRBD2. The CDR3 loop spans 16 amino acids. Germline-derived CDR1 and CDR2 are SGHVS and FQNEAQ. The CDR3, as DNA: TGCGCCAGCAGCCAAAACGGCGGGAGTACATCCTACGAGCAGTACTTC. Translating it yields CASSQNGGSTSYEQYF.

This clonotype came up a few times. CDR3 DNA: TGTGCCAGCAGTTTATCTATCGCTTCAGTTCCTTACAATGAGCAGTTCTTC. Translating it yields CASSLSIASVPYNEQFF. The chain combines TRBV27 with TRBJ2-1, with D hard to call. Germline loops: CDR1 MNHEY, CDR2 SMNVEV (reference sequence). This CDR3 has 17 amino acids. With 0 bases removed from V and 4 bases from J, the gap between germline ends came to 16 bases.

The table lists this clonotype with a few counts. The chain uses TRBV3-1 and TRBJ1-2; D not certain. This CDR3 spans 15 amino acids. V lost 0 bases and J lost 4, with 12 bases in between. CDR1 is LGHDT and CDR2 is YNNKEL in the germline V gene (reference sequence). The CDR3 nucleotides are TGTGCCAGCAGCCAAGATCGAGTACAGCCCTATGGCTACACCTTC. Translation gives CASSQDRVQPYGYTF.

This clonotype was observed many times. The chain joins TRBV29-1 to TRBJ2-2; 10 bases fit TRBD1. V lost 5 bases and J lost 3; bases outside the gene matches: 6. This CDR3 contains 15 residues. Looked up from germline, CDR1 is SQVTM and CDR2 is ANQGSEA. CDR3 nucleotides: TGCAGCGTTCGATTAGGACAGGGGGACACCGGGGAGCTGTTTTTT. Amino acids: CSVRLGQGDTGELFF.

The gene calls are TRBV7-9 and TRBJ2-1; 7 positions agree with TRBD2. Germline lookup yields CDR1 SEHNR and CDR2 FQNEAQ (reference sequence). V dropped 6 bases and J dropped 12; count of bases not matched to a gene: 11. The CDR3 spans 13 residues. CDR3 bases: TGTGCCAGCAGTGAAAGGTGGGAGGGACTGCAGTTCTTC. Residues: CASSERWEGLQFF.

This clonotype was found many times. DNA of the CDR3: TGTGCCATCCAAGACAGGATTAATCAGCCCCAGCATTTT. Amino acids: CAIQDRINQPQHF. The rearrangement links TRBV10-3 to TRBJ1-5, with D perhaps matching TRBD1 (6 bases). CDR1 and CDR2 (germline): ENHRY, SYGVKD. Trimming cost V 8 bases and J 4 bases, with 12 bases left between them. The CDR3 consists of 13 residues.

The chain couples TRBV7-8 to TRBJ1-1, with a tentative D call TRBD1 (6 bases). CDR3 length: 14 amino acids. V was pared by 6 bases and J by 5 bases, with 16 bases between. The germline gives CDR1 SGHVS, CDR2 FQNEAQ. CDR3 nucleotide sequence: TGTGCCAGCAGTTTAAGGCAGGGGAGGACTGAAGCTTTCTTT. Its translation: CASSLRQGRTEAFF.

This clonotype was counted at least ten times. V usage is TRBV13 and J usage is TRBJ2-1; D call uncertain. V was cut by 4 bases and J by 8 bases, with 18 bases left in between. Germline values: CDR1 PRHDT, CDR2 FYEKMQ (reference sequence). CDR3 length equals 15 residues. The CDR3 DNA follows: TGTGCCAGCAGCTCCCGGACGTCTCTCGAGCATGAGCAGTTCTTC. The encoded protein is CASSSRTSLEHEQFF.